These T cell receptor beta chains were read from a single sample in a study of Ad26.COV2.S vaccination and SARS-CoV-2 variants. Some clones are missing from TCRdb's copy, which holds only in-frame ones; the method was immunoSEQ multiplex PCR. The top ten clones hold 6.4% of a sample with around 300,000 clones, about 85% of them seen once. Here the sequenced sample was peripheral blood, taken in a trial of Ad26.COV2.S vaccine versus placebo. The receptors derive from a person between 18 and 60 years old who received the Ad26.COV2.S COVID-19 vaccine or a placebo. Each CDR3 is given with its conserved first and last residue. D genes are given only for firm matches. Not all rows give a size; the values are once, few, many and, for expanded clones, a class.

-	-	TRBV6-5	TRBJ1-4	TGTGCCAGCTGTCGGGAGCGAGGTAATGAAAAACTGTTTTTT	CASCRERGNEKLFF
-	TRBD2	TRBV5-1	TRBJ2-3	TGCGCCAGCAGCATAGCGGGAGGTAGCACAGATACGCAGTATTTT	CASSIAGGSTDTQYF
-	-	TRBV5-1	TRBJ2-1	TGCGCCAGCTCTGGGGGGGGCGGATTCTCCTACAATGAGCAGTTCTTC	CASSGGGGFSYNEQFF
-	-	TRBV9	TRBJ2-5	TGTGCCAGCAGCGCTAAGAGTGGGGGTGGGCAAGAGACCCAGTACTTC	CASSAKSGGGQETQYF
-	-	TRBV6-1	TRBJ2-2	TGTGCCAGCAGTGAATCCAGGGGGGAGCTGTTTTTT	CASSESRGELFF
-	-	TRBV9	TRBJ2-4	TGTGCCAGCAGCATCTCTCCGGGGACCCCCTTGTACTTC	CASSISPGTPLYF
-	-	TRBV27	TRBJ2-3	TGTGCCAGCAGTTTATCGGGGGTAGATACGCAGTATTTT	CASSLSGVDTQYF
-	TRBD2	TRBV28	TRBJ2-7	TGTGCCAGCCATGGAGGACTAGCGGGATCCCCGTACTTC	CASHGGLAGSPYF
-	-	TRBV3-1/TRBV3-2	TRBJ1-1	TGTGCCAGCAGCCAACCAGGACGGGACGTCGGGGCAGCTTTCTTT	CASSQPGRDVGAAFF
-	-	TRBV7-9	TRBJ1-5	TGTGCCAGCAGCCCGGAGGTCGGAGGGCAGCCCCAGCATTTT	CASSPEVGGQPQHF
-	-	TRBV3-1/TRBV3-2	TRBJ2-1	TGTGCCAGCAGCCAAGATAAGTGGCCGCCGGAGCAGTTCTTC	CASSQDKWPPEQFF
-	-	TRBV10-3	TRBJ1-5	TGTGCCATCAGTCCCTGGGGAGGGAGCAATCAGCCCCAGCATTTT	CAISPWGGSNQPQHF
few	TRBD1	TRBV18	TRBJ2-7	TGTGCCAGCTCACCCGGACAGGGGGCTTACGAGCAGTACTTC	CASSPGQGAYEQYF
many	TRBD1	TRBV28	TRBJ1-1	TGTGCCAGCAGTTTAGCCACAGGGGTTGAAGCTTTCTTT	CASSLATGVEAFF
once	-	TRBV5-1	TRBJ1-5	TGCGCCAGCAGCTTAGACGGGGCGAGCAATCAGCCCCAGCATTTT	CASSLDGASNQPQHF
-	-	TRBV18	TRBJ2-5	TGTGCCAGCTCACCACAACAAAAAGAGACCCAGTACTTC	CASSPQQKETQYF
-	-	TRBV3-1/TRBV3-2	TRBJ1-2	TGTGCCAGCAGCCAAGTCCCCGACTATGGCTACACCTTC	CASSQVPDYGYTF
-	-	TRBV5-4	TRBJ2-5	TGTGCCAGCAGCCTCATCCCTTTAGAGACCCAGTACTTC	CASSLIPLETQYF
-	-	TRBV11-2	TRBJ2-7	TGTGCCAGCAGCTACCTAGGCGGGCAAAAACTTTACGAGCAGTACTTC	CASSYLGGQKLYEQYF
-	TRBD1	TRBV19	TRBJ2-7	TGTGCCAGTAGTCCCGGATCAGACAGGGTTCAGGGGTTCGAGCAGTACTTC	CASSPGSDRVQGFEQYF
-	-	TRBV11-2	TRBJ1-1	TGTGCCAGCAGCCCGGGAGGACACCTCGAAGCTTTCTTT	CASSPGGHLEAFF
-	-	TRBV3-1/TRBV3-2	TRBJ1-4	TGTGCCAGCAGCCAAGTGACCGGGTTTGCTAATGAAAAACTGTTTTTT	CASSQVTGFANEKLFF
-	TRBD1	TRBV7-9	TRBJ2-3	TGTGCCAGCACCTGGGGGACAGGGGTCACAGATACGCAGTATTTT	CASTWGTGVTDTQYF
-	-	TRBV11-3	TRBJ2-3	TGTGCCAGCAGCCTAACCGCTAGTAGGGGCACAGATACGCAGTATTTT	CASSLTASRGTDTQYF
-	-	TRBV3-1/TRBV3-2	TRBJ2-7	TGTGCCAGCAAGGTAGGAAGCTCCTACGAGCAGTACTTC	CASKVGSSYEQYF
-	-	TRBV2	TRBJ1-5	TGTGCCAGCAGGATTTCAGGAATGCAGCCCCAGCATTTT	CASRISGMQPQHF
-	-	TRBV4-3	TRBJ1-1	TGCGCCAGCAGCCCCTCAATTCTAAGGGGCACTGAAGCTTTCTTT	CASSPSILRGTEAFF
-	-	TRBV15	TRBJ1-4	TGTGCCACCAGCAGTCTACAGGAGGAAGAAAAACTGTTTTTT	CATSSLQEEEKLFF
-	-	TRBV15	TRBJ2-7	TGTGCCACCAGCAGAGATCTTTCCCGACAGACCTACGAGCAGTACTTC	CATSRDLSRQTYEQYF
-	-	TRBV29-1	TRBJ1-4	TGCAGCGTTGCAAAACAAGGGGTTGAAAAACTGTTTTTT	CSVAKQGVEKLFF
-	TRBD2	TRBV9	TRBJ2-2	TGTGCCAGCAGCGTCCGCCTAACTAGCGTCGCCGGGGAGCTGTTTTTT	CASSVRLTSVAGELFF
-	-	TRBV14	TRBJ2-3	TGTGCCAGCAGCCCTTGGACTAGCACAGATACGCAGTATTTT	CASSPWTSTDTQYF
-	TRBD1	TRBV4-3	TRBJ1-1	TGCGCCAGCTTGGACAGGGGGCGTGGGACTGAAGCTTTCTTT	CASLDRGRGTEAFF
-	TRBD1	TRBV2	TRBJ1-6	TGTGCCAGCAGCGAACAGGGGCCCGGTTCACCCCTCCACTTT	CASSEQGPGSPLHF
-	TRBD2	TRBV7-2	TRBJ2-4	TGTGCCAGCAGCATTAAAGCGGGGGGAGCCAAAAACATTCAGTACTTC	CASSIKAGGAKNIQYF
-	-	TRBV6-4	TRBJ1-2	TGTGCCAGCAGCCGGGAAGGTGGGACGGCTAACTATGGCTACACCTTC	CASSREGGTANYGYTF
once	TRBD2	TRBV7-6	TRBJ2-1	TGTGCCAGCAGCTCAATAGCGGGGGGGAGTTCGGGTGAGCAGTTCTTC	CASSSIAGGSSGEQFF
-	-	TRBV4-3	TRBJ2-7	TGCGCCAGCAGCCAAACAGACCGTACCTACGAGCAGTACTTC	CASSQTDRTYEQYF
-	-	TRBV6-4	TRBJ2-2	TGTGCCAGCAGTGACGGGGTAACCACCGGGGAGCTGTTTTTT	CASSDGVTTGELFF
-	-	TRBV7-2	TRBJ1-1	TGTGCCAGCAGCTTAGGGCTTGGCCCGAGCGCTTTCTTT	CASSLGLGPSAFF
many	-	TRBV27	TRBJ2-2	TGTGCCAGCAAGAGCGGCGGGACTAACACCGGGGAGCTGTTTTTT	CASKSGGTNTGELFF
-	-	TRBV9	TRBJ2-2	TGTGCCAGCAGCAGAGGTCCGGACACCGGGGAGCTGTTTTTT	CASSRGPDTGELFF
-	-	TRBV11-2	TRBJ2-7	TGTGCCAGCAGCTATCTCAGGGTGGGCTACGAGCAGTACTTC	CASSYLRVGYEQYF
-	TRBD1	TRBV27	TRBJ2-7	TGTGCCAGCAGTTTAAATTGGGGGGACAGGGTTAGCGAGCAGTACTTC	CASSLNWGDRVSEQYF
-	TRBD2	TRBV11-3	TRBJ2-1	TGTGCCAGCAGCCCCGGACTAGCGGCGGACAATGAGCAGTTCTTC	CASSPGLAADNEQFF
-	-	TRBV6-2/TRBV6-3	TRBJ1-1	TGTGCCAGCAGTTATTCTTTGAACACTGAAGCTTTCTTT	CASSYSLNTEAFF
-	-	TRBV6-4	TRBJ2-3	TGTGCCAGCAGTGCTAGCGGCACAGATACGCAGTATTTT	CASSASGTDTQYF
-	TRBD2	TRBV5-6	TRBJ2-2	TGTGCCAGCAGCCCGCTGGGTAGGGGACTAGTAAACCCCGGGGAGCTGTTTTTT	CASSPLGRGLVNPGELFF
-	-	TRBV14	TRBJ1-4	TGTGCCAGCAGCCCGGGTGTTGGGCAGGATGAAAAACTGTTTTTT	CASSPGVGQDEKLFF
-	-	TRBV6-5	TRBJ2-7	TGTGCCAGCAGTCGGACAAGACTTGAGCAGTACTTC	CASSRTRLEQYF
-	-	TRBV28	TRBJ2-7	TGTGCCAGCAACCCCGTCAGGGGAGCGTACGAGCAGTACTTC	CASNPVRGAYEQYF
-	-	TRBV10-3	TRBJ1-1	TGTGCCATCCGCCTTGACACTGAAGCTTTCTTT	CAIRLDTEAFF
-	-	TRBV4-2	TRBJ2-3	TGTGCCAGCAGCCAGGGGTCAGATACGCAGTATTTT	CASSQGSDTQYF
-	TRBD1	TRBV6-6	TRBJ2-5	TGTGCCAGCAGTTACACAATACAGGGGCAAGAGACCCAGTACTTC	CASSYTIQGQETQYF
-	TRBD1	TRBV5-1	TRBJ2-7	TGCGCCAGCAGCTTGGGGACAGGGGGTAATTACGAGCAGTACTTC	CASSLGTGGNYEQYF
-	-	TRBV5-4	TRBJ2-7	TGTGCCAGCAGCCAACGACAGGTCACGGGGGAGCAGTACTTC	CASSQRQVTGEQYF
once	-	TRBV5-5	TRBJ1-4	TGTGCCAGCAGCGGATCAACAGGGTATAATGAAAAACTGTTTTTT	CASSGSTGYNEKLFF